Included here is one TCR beta chain sequence, with context. What it binds is unknown. The CDR3 has 15 amino acids. Sequencing used immunoSEQ multiplex PCR; TCRdb keeps in-frame clones, though not all of them. The profile covers some 100,000 clones, with around 87% appearing a single time and approximately 3% taken by the ten largest. This sample is drawn from a study of T cell responses to AZD1222 COVID-19 vaccine. Study observations and caveats: An increase in Spike-specific TCR breadth and depth was observed after two AZD1222 doses.

The receptor was derived from an adult in good health. The chain recombines TRBV21-1 with TRBJ1-4; the table's D call of TRBD1 was not tested on the DNA. TRBV21-1 is classified as a pseudogene. The input for sequencing was peripheral blood, taken on day 0 of AZD1222 vaccination. The CDR3 DNA sequence: TGTGCCAGCAGCCCCCGGTGGGACAGGGATGAAAAACTGTTTTTT. It specifies CASSPRWDRDEKLFF.